The 26 T cell receptor beta chains reported below all come from one sample, sequenced in a study of Ad26.COV2.S vaccination and SARS-CoV-2 variants. Profiling relied on immunoSEQ multiplex PCR, and the TCRdb table lists in-frame clones only, not all of them. The data show some 340,000 clones, just under 85% seen once. Regarding treatment: 19 received Ad26.COV2.S at low or high dose, single or two shots; about 5 received placebo; per-sample allocation not given. Specimens were obtained on day 63 following the first vaccine or placebo injection. Here the sequenced sample was peripheral blood, taken in a trial of Ad26.COV2.S vaccine versus placebo. The source is a person between 18 and 60 years old who received the Ad26.COV2.S COVID-19 vaccine or a placebo.

The CDR3 spells CASSLTQGHEQFF. CDR3 nucleotide sequence: TGCGCCAGCAGCCTAACACAGGGCCATGAGCAGTTCTTC. This chain links TRBV5-1 with TRBJ2-1; D may be TRBD1 (6 bases). The germline gives CDR1 SGHRS, CDR2 YFSETQ. The CDR3 totals 13 residues. Trimming took off 4 bases at V and 8 bases at J, with 13 bases between the two ends.

The chain has TRBV5-1 and TRBJ2-3, with D perhaps matching TRBD1 (6 bases). V gave up 5 bases and J gave up 0 bases, with 25 bases separating them. The length of the CDR3 is 19 residues. Germline V lookup: CDR1 SGHRS, CDR2 YFSETQ. The CDR3 coding sequence is TGCGCCAGCAGAAAAACAACTGGAATCGGGACACCTAGCACAGATACGCAGTATTTT. It codes for CASRKTTGIGTPSTDTQYF. Complete variable domain (other parts from reference TRBV5-1 and TRBJ2-3): KAGVTQTPRYLIKTRGQQVTLSCSPISGHRSVSWYQQTPGQGLQFLFEYFSETQRNKGNFPGRFSGRQFSNSRSEMNVSTLELGDSALYLCASRKTTGIGTPSTDTQYFGPGTRLTVL.

The chain has TRBV5-1 and TRBJ1-1, with a possible D match to TRBD1 (5 bases). Looked up from germline, CDR1 is SGHRS and CDR2 is YFSETQ. The CDR3 runs 14 residues. The V and J ends lost 3 bases and 1 base respectively, with 10 bases between them. CDR3 in amino acids: CASSSGTANTEAFF. The CDR3 nucleotides read TGCGCCAGCAGCTCCGGGACCGCGAACACTGAAGCTTTCTTT.

V and J are TRBV5-1 and TRBJ2-7; D is possibly TRBD2 (6 bases). V lost 0 bases, J lost 2 bases, and 12 bases lay in between. In germline, CDR1 is SGHRS, CDR2 YFSETQ. The CDR3 totals 15 residues. The CDR3 sequence is CASSLVIGGTYEQYF. As DNA, the CDR3 is TGCGCCAGCAGCTTGGTGATCGGGGGAACCTACGAGCAGTACTTC.

The sample holds one count of this clone. The rearrangement joins TRBV6-5 to TRBJ2-7; D not certain. Germline values: CDR1 MNHEY, CDR2 SVGAGI. Trimming took 2 bases from V and 0 from J, leaving 8 bases between them. The CDR3 has 14 amino acids. Here the CDR3 reads CASSYGQRSYEQYF. The CDR3 DNA sequence: TGTGCCAGCAGTTACGGGCAGCGCTCCTACGAGCAGTACTTC.

This chain connects TRBV7-6 to TRBJ2-3; D is unresolved. This CDR3 has 15 residues. Germline CDR1 and CDR2: SGHVS and FNYEAQ. V lost 1 base to trimming and J lost 2 bases, with 10 bases between them. The chain's CDR3 is CASSLDPSSTDTQYF. The CDR3 DNA reads as TGTGCCAGCAGCTTAGACCCCTCGTCCACAGATACGCAGTATTTT.

In DNA, the CDR3 is TGTGCCAGCAGCTTAAGTCAGCAGGGGGCGGAGATCACTGAAGCTTTCTTT. Translated, it gives CASSLSQQGAEITEAFF. The chain has TRBV11-2 and TRBJ1-1; 8 nucleotides line up with TRBD1. J lost 4 bases, V lost 2 bases, and 12 bases had no gene match. Germline-derived CDR1 and CDR2 are SGHAT and FQNNGV. The CDR3 extends over 17 amino acids.

The CDR3: CASRNSGVWDRVWPQHF. The CDR3 DNA is TGTGCCAGCAGGAACTCAGGGGTATGGGACAGGGTTTGGCCCCAGCATTTT. J is TRBJ1-5 and V is TRBV28, with 9 bases aligning to TRBD1. CDR3 size: 17 residues. CDR1 is MDHEN, CDR2 SYDVKM, per germline. Germline trimming cut 6 bases from V and 9 bases from J; bases unmatched to any gene: 18.

This clone was seen a few times. J is TRBJ1-6 and V is TRBV28; TRBD1 is a possible D gene (6 bases). V was clipped by 7 bases and J by 8 bases, with 18 bases between them. This CDR3 comprises 15 residues. The germline gives CDR1 MDHEN, CDR2 SYDVKM. CDR3 nucleotide sequence: TGTGCCAGCACTCTCTCGACAGGATTCCATTCACCCCTCCACTTT. Amino acid sequence: CASTLSTGFHSPLHF. Full variable domain (missing parts from reference TRBV28 and TRBJ1-6): DVKVTQSSRYLVKRTGEKVFLECVQDMDHENMFWYRQDPGLGLRLIYFSYDVKMKEKGDIPEGYSVSREKKERFSLILESASTNQTSMYLCASTLSTGFHSPLHFGNGTRLTVT.

This clone was found a few times. The chain recombines TRBV18 with TRBJ1-3; no clear D. Looked up from germline, CDR1 is KGHSH and CDR2 is LQKENI. The V end lost 4 bases, the J end lost 0 bases, and 7 bases lay between the germline ends. The CDR3 consists of 14 residues. The CDR3 spells CASSLQSSGNTIYF. CDR3 nucleotide sequence: TGTGCCAGCTCACTTCAGAGCTCTGGAAACACCATATATTTT.

The J gene is TRBJ1-2, the V gene TRBV7-2, with 10 bases that match TRBD1. The CDR3 is made up of 12 amino acids. Germline V gene sequence: CDR1 SGHTA, CDR2 FQGNSA. J gave up 10 bases and V 5 bases, and 4 bases lay outside the gene matches. The CDR3 here is CASSARQGAYTF. The CDR3 DNA sequence: TGTGCCAGCAGCGCTCGACAGGGGGCCTACACCTTC. Based on the CDR3 plus reference TRBV7-2 and TRBJ1-2, the full variable domain is GAGVSQSPSNKVTEKGKDVELRCDPISGHTALYWYRQSLGQGLEFLIYFQGNSAPDKSGLPSDRFSAERTGGSVSTLTIQRTQQEDSAVYLCASSARQGAYTFGSGTRLTVV.

This rearrangement joins TRBV5-4 to TRBJ2-3; D perhaps matches TRBD1 (6 bases). Trimming took 7 bases from V and 1 from J, leaving 13 bases between them. The CDR3 is 14 amino acids. The V gene's germline CDR1 is SGHNT and CDR2 YYREEE (reference sequence). CDR3: CASASRTGTDTQYF. The CDR3, as DNA: TGTGCCAGCGCCTCTAGGACAGGCACAGATACGCAGTATTTT.

This rearrangement joins TRBV7-8 to TRBJ2-3, with TRBD1 matching 8 bases. With V trimmed by 3 bases and J by 5 bases, 4 bases remained unmatched. CDR1 is SGHVS, CDR2 FQNEAQ, per germline. The CDR3 sequence is 14 residues long. The CDR3 spells CASSFPGGEDTQYF. The CDR3 DNA reads TGTGCCAGCAGCTTTCCAGGGGGCGAAGATACGCAGTATTTT.

The chain carries TRBV9 and TRBJ2-5; 9 nucleotides line up with TRBD1. Per germline, CDR1 SGDLS and CDR2 YYNGEE. The CDR3 consists of 15 residues. Trimming removed 3 bases from V and 5 bases from J; junction bases left unmatched: 8. The CDR3 loop reads CASSDPGTGLETQYF. The CDR3 DNA sequence: TGTGCCAGCAGCGACCCCGGGACAGGGCTCGAGACCCAGTACTTC.

The rearrangement uses TRBV28 and TRBJ2-7; the D is unclear. The CDR3 has 13 amino acids. The V end was cut by 4 bases, the J end by 1 base, with 8 bases between. Per the germline V gene, CDR1 is MDHEN and CDR2 is SYDVKM. Here the CDR3 DNA reads TGTGCCAGCAGTTATGGCATTTCCTACGAGCAGTACTTC. Translated: CASSYGISYEQYF.

The chain combines TRBV19 with TRBJ1-1; 9 positions match TRBD1. J was trimmed by 0 bases and V by 4 bases; bases with no gene match: 12. Germline V gene data show CDR1 as LNHDA and CDR2 as SQIVND (reference sequence). This CDR3 contains 18 residues. This CDR3 is CASSTTGTGHSLNTEAFF. The DNA for the CDR3 is TGTGCCAGTAGTACGACCGGGACAGGGCATTCATTGAACACTGAAGCTTTCTTT. Supplemented by reference TRBV19 and TRBJ1-1, the full variable domain reads DGGITQSPKYLFRKEGQNVTLSCEQNLNHDAMYWYRQDPGQGLRLIYYSQIVNDFQKGDIAEGYSVSREKKESFPLTVTSAQKNPTAFYLCASSTTGTGHSLNTEAFFGQGTRLTVV.

The chain employs TRBV6-2 or TRBV6-3 and TRBJ2-7, with a possible D match to TRBD2 (5 bases). The V gene lost 0 bases and the J gene lost 7 bases, with 22 bases spanning the gap. This CDR3 is built from 17 residues. Germline lookup yields CDR1 MNHEY and CDR2 SVGEGT. Written as DNA, the CDR3 is TGTGCCAGCAGTTACTCGGGAGACACTCCTTTTGATTCAGAGCAGTACTTC. Its translation: CASSYSGDTPFDSEQYF.

The chain joins TRBV19 to TRBJ1-5; D uncertain. Trimming took 6 bases from V and 0 from J, leaving 12 bases between them. The CDR3 extends over 15 amino acids. Germline CDR1 LNHDA, CDR2 SQIVND (reference sequence). The CDR3 sequence: CASSPGPYSNQPQHF. CDR3 sequence (DNA): TGTGCCAGTAGCCCCGGACCTTATAGCAATCAGCCCCAGCATTTT.

This clone was recorded only once. The chain is built from TRBV7-6 and TRBJ2-7, with D perhaps matching TRBD1 (5 bases). Between the trimmed V and J ends, which lost 1 base and 4 bases, there was a span of 8 bases. This CDR3 is 13 amino acids long. Germline V gene sequence: CDR1 SGHVS, CDR2 FNYEAQ. The chain's CDR3 is CASSLGGRYEQYF. CDR3 sequence (DNA): TGTGCCAGCAGCTTAGGGGGCAGATACGAGCAGTACTTC.

V and J are TRBV18 and TRBJ1-2; D uncertain. Germline assignment: CDR1 KGHSH and CDR2 LQKENI. The CDR3 is 15 residues long. The V gene lost 3 bases and the J gene lost 4 bases, with 15 bases spanning the gap. CDR3 bases: TGTGCCAGCTCACCGAGCGTCTCCACCTTCTATGGCTACACCTTC. Encoded protein: CASSPSVSTFYGYTF.

The rearrangement links TRBV11-2 to TRBJ2-1; 7 positions match TRBD2. Germline V gene lookup returns CDR1 SGHAT and CDR2 FQNNGV. The ends lost 4 bases at V and 9 bases at J; junction bases unmatched: 9. The CDR3 length is 14 residues. The CDR3 sequence: CASSSHLLAPEQFF. The CDR3 bases are TGTGCCAGCAGCTCGCACCTACTAGCGCCTGAGCAGTTCTTC. The variable domain in full, with the rest retrieved from reference TRBV11-2 and TRBJ2-1, is EAGVAQSPRYKIIEKRQSVAFWCNPISGHATLYWYQQILGQGPKLLIQFQNNGVVDDSQLPKDRFSAERLKGVDSTLKIQPAKLEDSAVYLCASSSHLLAPEQFFGPGTRLTVL.

The chain carries TRBV28 and TRBJ2-5, with 9 bases identical to TRBD1. Trimming cost V 4 bases and J 3 bases; bases outside gene matches: 9. CDR3 size: 16 residues. Germline CDR1 is MDHEN and CDR2 is SYDVKM. The CDR3 here is CASSSAGQGKKETQYF. DNA of the CDR3: TGTGCCAGCAGTTCCGCTGGACAGGGGAAAAAAGAGACCCAGTACTTC.

The gene calls are TRBV28 and TRBJ1-3; D remains unclear. Trimming took off 7 bases at V and 2 bases at J, with 6 bases between the two ends. Germline V gene data show CDR1 as MDHEN and CDR2 as SYDVKM. This CDR3 spans 12 amino acids. The CDR3 loop is CASIEAGNTIYF. The CDR3 nucleotides read TGTGCCAGCATTGAAGCTGGAAACACCATATATTTT.

The V call is TRBV19, the J call TRBJ1-5; 9 nucleotides match TRBD1. Germline assignment: CDR1 LNHDA and CDR2 SQIVND (reference sequence). The CDR3 totals 18 residues. The J segment lost 7 bases and the V segment lost 4 bases, leaving 17 bases of the junction unmatched. Written as DNA, the CDR3 is TGTGCCAGTAGTAGCCTATTGGCTACAGGGGGCCGACAACAGCCCCAGCATTTT. As protein: CASSSLLATGGRQQPQHF.

This clone showed up just once. This chain joins TRBV28 and TRBJ1-2; weak D call: TRBD1 (5 bases). Germline assignment: CDR1 MDHEN and CDR2 SYDVKM. The CDR3 covers 15 residues. Trimming removed 6 bases at V and 7 bases at J, with 21 bases between. The CDR3 DNA follows: TGTGCCAGCAGCTCCTATAGGGGAGTCGCCGCTGGCTACACCTTC. Translating gives CASSSYRGVAAGYTF.

V and J are TRBV30 and TRBJ2-3; D may be TRBD1 (6 bases). V was cut by 2 bases and J by 2 bases, with 11 bases left in between. CDR1 is GTSNPN and CDR2 is SVGIG in the germline V gene (reference sequence). CDR3 length: 14 amino acids. For the CDR3, the DNA is TGTGCCTGGAGTCGAGGGGACATCACAGATACGCAGTATTTT. The encoded protein is CAWSRGDITDTQYF.